These 16 T cell receptor beta chains came from one sample sequenced in a study of T cell responses to AZD1222 COVID-19 vaccine. Here immunoSEQ multiplex PCR was the method, and the copy in TCRdb shows in-frame clones only, minus some. Among some 150,000 clones listed, around nine tenths were seen once. The sequencing used peripheral blood, collected on day 0 of MenACWY control vaccination. The receptors were gathered from an adult in good health.

The rearrangement joins TRBV2 to TRBJ1-6, with TRBD1 matching 8 bases. The germline CDR1 and CDR2 sequences are SNHLY and FYNNEI. The ends lost 6 bases at V and 9 bases at J; junction bases unmatched: 10. This CDR3 has 15 amino acids. CDR3 bases: TGTGCCAGCAGAGGATCAGGACAGGGTAGTTCACCCCTCCACTTT. It specifies CASRGSGQGSSPLHF.

V usage is TRBV7-2 and J usage is TRBJ2-7, with 8 bases aligning to TRBD2. V lost 5 bases, J lost 5 bases, and 8 bases stayed unmatched. The length of the CDR3 is 14 residues. Germline V CDR1 and CDR2: SGHTA, FQGNSA. The chain's CDR3 is CASSLLRGGHEQYF. CDR3 nucleotides: TGTGCCAGCAGCCTCCTCCGGGGGGGGCACGAGCAGTACTTC.

The V gene is TRBV28, the J gene TRBJ1-5; D might be TRBD1 (6 bases). The germline V gene has CDR1 MDHEN and CDR2 SYDVKM. The CDR3 has 14 residues. V shed 8 bases and J shed 4 bases, with 15 bases lying between them. The CDR3 protein is CASWAGARNQPQHF. CDR3 nucleotides: TGTGCCAGCTGGGCGGGGGCAAGGAATCAGCCCCAGCATTTT.

V is TRBV5-4 and J is TRBJ2-1; no definite D call. Germline V gene sequence: CDR1 SGHNT, CDR2 YYREEE (reference sequence). The CDR3 consists of 13 residues. Trimming left V 4 bases short and J 0 bases short, with 5 bases between. The CDR3 DNA follows: TGTGCCAGCAGCCTTGACTCCTACAATGAGCAGTTCTTC. This translates into CASSLDSYNEQFF.

The CDR3 DNA sequence: TGTGCCAGCAGCCGGGACAGGGCCTACGAGCAGTACTTC. This translates into CASSRDRAYEQYF. This rearrangement joins TRBV6-5 to TRBJ2-7; 9 bases line up with TRBD1. V shed 6 bases and J 2 bases; nucleotides not matched to a gene: 2. Germline-derived CDR1 and CDR2 are MNHEY and SVGAGI. This CDR3 comprises 13 residues.

The chain uses TRBV5-1 and TRBJ1-1, with 9 bases lining up with TRBD1. The CDR3 extends over 18 amino acids. CDR1 and CDR2 from the germline V gene are SGHRS and YFSETQ. The V segment lost 0 bases and the J segment 0 bases; nucleotides outside the gene matches: 9. This CDR3 is CASSLVGTGRFMNTEAFF. The CDR3 bases are TGCGCCAGCAGCTTGGTTGGGACAGGGAGATTCATGAACACTGAAGCTTTCTTT.

The V gene is TRBV14, the J gene TRBJ1-3, with TRBD1 matching 9 bases. Trimming removed 4 bases from V and 0 bases from J; junction bases left unmatched: 4. Looked up from germline, CDR1 is SGHDN and CDR2 is FVKESK. The CDR3 runs 16 residues. The CDR3 protein is CASSPGQGNSGNTIYF. The CDR3, as DNA: TGTGCCAGCAGCCCGGGACAGGGCAACTCTGGAAACACCATATATTTT.

CDR3 DNA: TGTGCCAGCAGTCCTACGGGGGCCTACGAGCAGTACTTC. Translation gives CASSPTGAYEQYF. The V call is TRBV28, the J call TRBJ2-7, with D maybe TRBD2 (6 bases). V dropped 5 bases and J dropped 2 bases, with 10 bases sitting between them. Germline loops: CDR1 MDHEN, CDR2 SYDVKM. The CDR3 is made up of 13 amino acids.

V and J are TRBV2 and TRBJ1-2; 7 bases line up with TRBD1. There are 15 residues in the CDR3. V gave up 5 bases and J gave up 4 bases; unmatched junction bases: 10. CDR1 is SNHLY, CDR2 FYNNEI, per germline. CDR3 nucleotide sequence: TGTGCCAGCAGTCCTGACAGGGTGCAGGGCTATGGCTACACCTTC. Its protein is CASSPDRVQGYGYTF.

The J gene is TRBJ1-1, the V gene TRBV5-1; weak D call: TRBD1 (5 bases). V shed 1 base and J shed 5 bases, with 9 bases lying between them. The germline V gene encodes CDR1 SGHRS and CDR2 YFSETQ. The CDR3 loop spans 13 amino acids. CDR3 nucleotides: TGCGCCAGCAGCTTGACGGGGGTGACTGAAGCTTTCTTT. Translated, it gives CASSLTGVTEAFF.

The genes are TRBV7-8 and TRBJ2-7; D not resolved. Germline V gene data show CDR1 as SGHVS and CDR2 as FQNEAQ. V was pared by 5 bases and J by 3 bases, with 8 bases between. The CDR3 runs 12 residues. CDR3 nucleotides: TGTGCCAGCAGCCCCTACCTCTACGAGCAGTACTTC. Residues: CASSPYLYEQYF.

The chain couples TRBV12-3 or TRBV12-4 to TRBJ2-5; no definite D call. CDR3 length: 12 amino acids. Trimming took off 8 bases at V and 7 bases at J, with 14 bases between the two ends. The CDR3 DNA reads TGTGCCAGCTCCTTCCCCCTAGGGACCCAGTACTTC. Its translation is CASSFPLGTQYF.

This sequence joins TRBV5-4 and TRBJ2-3; TRBD2 aligns across 10 bases. Germline lookup yields CDR1 SGHNT and CDR2 YYREEE (reference sequence). V trimming: 6 bases; J trimming: 0 bases; junction bases outside the gene matches: 10. This CDR3 has 17 residues. CDR3 residues: CASNPRRTSGSTDTQYF. The CDR3 coding sequence is TGTGCCAGCAATCCCCGGAGGACTAGCGGTAGCACAGATACGCAGTATTTT. The complete variable domain, with remaining parts taken from reference TRBV5-4 and TRBJ2-3, reads ETGVTQSPTHLIKTRGQQVTLRCSSQSGHNTVSWYQQALGQGPQFIFQYYREEENGRGNFPPRFSGLQFPNYSSELNVNALELDDSALYLCASNPRRTSGSTDTQYFGPGTRLTVL.

This sequence joins TRBV6-5 and TRBJ1-5; TRBD1 might be the D (5 bases). The CDR3 extends over 15 amino acids. CDR1 MNHEY and CDR2 SVGAGI come from the germline V gene. V lost 2 bases to trimming and J lost 1 base, with 9 bases between them. The CDR3 bases are TGTGCCAGCAGTTACACCCGGGACAGCAATCAGCCCCAGCATTTT. Translation: CASSYTRDSNQPQHF.

V usage is TRBV7-2 and J usage is TRBJ1-5, with TRBD1 as a possible D gene (6 bases). Germline V gene sequence: CDR1 SGHTA, CDR2 FQGNSA. The CDR3 is 16 amino acids. Trimming shortened V by 3 bases and J by 3 bases, and 15 bases separated the two germline ends. The CDR3 here is CASSLGPDRPNQPQHF. CDR3 nucleotide sequence: TGTGCCAGCAGCTTGGGCCCGGACAGACCCAATCAGCCCCAGCATTTT.

The rearrangement links TRBV3-1 (or the pseudogene TRBV3-2) to TRBJ1-5; no clear D gene. V gave up 0 bases and J gave up 4 bases, with 7 bases separating them. Germline CDR1 and CDR2: LGHDT and YNNKEL (reference sequence). The CDR3 has 14 residues. The CDR3 loop reads CASSQDTGNQPQHF. The CDR3 region has the DNA TGTGCCAGCAGCCAAGATACCGGAAATCAGCCCCAGCATTTT.